One sample yielded the 5 T cell receptor beta chains listed below, sequenced in a study of a mutant IDH1 vaccine in newly diagnosed glioma. These TCRs' antigens remain unknown. TCRdb keeps only in-frame clones here, not all; method: immunoSEQ multiplex PCR. The sample has roughly 72,000 clones; around nine tenths are singletons. As to time point: week 5, during vaccination. One vaccine dose held 300 ug of mutant IDH1 20-mer peptide and came with topical imiquimod. The starting material was PBMCs, obtained from a glioma patient whose treatment included an IDH1 peptide vaccine. The receptor set was obtained from a woman aged 45-60 years with glioma.

The chain couples TRBV14 to TRBJ2-4; 9 bases align to TRBD2. From germline, CDR1 is SGHDN and CDR2 FVKESK. V shed 4 bases, J shed 0 bases, and the junction held 4 bases outside the gene matches. The CDR3 has 16 residues. This CDR3 is CASSRRGGLAKNIQYF. The CDR3 region has the DNA TGTGCCAGCAGCCGGCGGGGGGGGCTAGCCAAAAACATTCAGTACTTC.

The CDR3 coding sequence is TGTGCCAGTGGAGAGGTGGGGCGAGGGCAGCCCCAGCATTTT. This encodes CASGEVGRGQPQHF. The chain is built from TRBV19 and TRBJ1-5, with D perhaps matching TRBD1 (5 bases). From germline, CDR1 is LNHDA and CDR2 SQIVND (reference sequence). This CDR3 has 14 residues. The ends were cut back, 8 bases at V and 7 bases at J, with 18 bases in the middle.

By share of the sample, this clone is medium-sized. J is TRBJ1-2 and V is TRBV19; no reliable D call. CDR1 LNHDA and CDR2 SQIVND come from the germline V gene (reference sequence). The CDR3 length is 13 residues. V was pared by 5 bases and J by 8 bases, with 15 bases between. The CDR3 coding sequence is TGTGCCAGTAGTCACCGGGCCCTTGGGGGCTACACCTTC. This translates into CASSHRALGGYTF.

The chain is built from TRBV5-1 and TRBJ1-1; D uncertain. There are 13 residues in the CDR3. Germline values: CDR1 SGHRS, CDR2 YFSETQ. The germline V and J ends were trimmed by 1 base and 4 bases, with 8 bases remaining between them. The CDR3 sequence: CASSLFGGTEAFF. CDR3 in DNA: TGCGCCAGCAGCTTGTTCGGCGGCACTGAAGCTTTCTTT.

The gene calls are TRBV28 and TRBJ2-2; D tentatively reads TRBD1 or TRBD2 (6 bases each). Germline V gene sequence: CDR1 MDHEN, CDR2 SYDVKM. The CDR3 has 15 residues. The V gene lost 6 bases and the J gene lost 0 bases, with 11 bases spanning the gap. The CDR3 spells CASSVGGANTGELFF. CDR3 DNA sequence: TGTGCCAGCAGCGTGGGGGGCGCGAACACCGGGGAGCTGTTTTTT.